This T cell receptor beta chain appears in the sequencing data of a study of cytomegalovirus exposure and HLA in healthy donors. V was clipped by 4 bases and J by 4 bases, with 19 bases between them. The germline V gene encodes CDR1 SGHTA and CDR2 FQGTGA. CDR3 length equals 16 residues. In the PCR, 60 Vbeta and 13 Jbeta primers were used. As handled by the study authors: Some 11 million of the 60 million to 80 million unique TCR beta chains counted in a later analysis were shared. Method: immunoSEQ multiplex PCR; TCRdb's copy keeps in-frame clones and lacks some. That table is the source of V, J and clone size, and D and trimming were worked out from the DNA. The data contain roughly 130,000 clones, under 70% of them singletons.

The source is a man between 18 and 29 years old in good health and CMV-seronegative. The gene calls are TRBV7-3 and TRBJ1-2; tentative D call: TRBD1 (6 bases). The sample taken for sequencing was PBMCs. Here the CDR3 reads CASSSSGQQPGYGYTF. The CDR3 DNA reads as TGTGCCAGCAGCTCGTCTGGACAGCAGCCCGGCTATGGCTACACCTTC.